The clone carrying this T cell receptor (beta chain) was seen many times. Its antigen remains unknown. Sorting captured naive CD8 T cells as CD8+CD4-CCR7+CD45RA+. Trimming cost V 3 bases and J 1 base, with 8 bases left between them. The CDR3 has 14 amino acids. Both previously described methods and listed TCR primers were employed to make bulk TCR libraries. TCRdb independently ran MiXCR on the PCR reads; one entry per CDR3 protein. The sample shows more than 250,000 distinct CDR3 sequences, around a fifth of them seen only once. This entry belongs to a study of molecular identifiers for immune sequencing clone quantification. General study points: Spiked TCR RNA from one Jurkat cell reportedly showed up when mixed among around 1 million naive cells.

The sequence came from a human donor in good health. Some libraries in this study had Jurkat cell RNA spiked in. This chain uses TRBV12-3 or TRBV12-4 with TRBJ2-3; D gene uncertain. The sample taken for sequencing was naive CD8+ T cells from blood, with Jurkat cell RNA spiked in. This sample's subset: FACS-sorted CD8+CD4-CCR7+CD45RA+ naive T cells. The CDR3 loop reads CASSLGERTDTQYF. The DNA of the CDR3 is TGTGCCAGCAGTTTGGGTGAACGCACAGATACGCAGTATTTT.